The TCR beta chain under discussion was sequenced for a study of identical twins. In TCRdb, the 5' RACE reads were re-called with MiXCR into one record per CDR3 protein. The profile shows approximately 1.8 million distinct CDR3 sequences, 32% of them singletons. V shed 7 bases, J shed 1 base, and the junction held 10 bases outside the gene matches. Germline V CDR1 and CDR2: LGHDT, YNNKEL (reference sequence). This CDR3 region has 17 residues. Points from the study as a whole: Analyses of zero insertions could, in part, be confounded by invariant MAIT and iNKT cells. Abundant beta clonotypes from cord blood had fewer insertions, unlike memory repertoires, which showed none.

A word on this clonotype: The antigen is undetermined.

This TCR derives from a newborn girl in good health. The specimen was cord blood. The chain employs TRBV3-1 and TRBJ2-1; 10 bases fit TRBD2. The CDR3 is CASTRTSGQKSYNEQFF. DNA for the CDR3: TGTGCCAGCACCAGGACTAGCGGACAAAAATCCTACAATGAGCAGTTCTTC.